The source of this T cell receptor beta chain is a study of shared clonotypes between healthy human individuals. This CDR3 contains 15 residues. CDR1 and CDR2 from the germline V gene are SGHRS and YFSETQ. V was clipped by 4 bases and J by 2 bases, with 15 bases between them. Measured with immunoSEQ multiplex PCR; TCRdb has only the in-frame clones, and not every one. The sample contains a few million clones, around 92% of which appear only once. Study results and caveats: Clonotypes which were not shared had lower generation probabilities than clonotypes that all four donors shared. For naive CD4 cells, approximately 4.7% of clonotypes were shared across a handful of donors.

Regarding this clone: What it recognizes is unknown.

The sequence was obtained from a man between 18 and 35 years old in good health. Some clones in this sample may be carry-over from other donors' samples. The chain uses TRBV5-1 and TRBJ1-2, with a tentative D call TRBD1 (5 bases). Sequenced input: naive CD4+ T cells from PBMCs. The sample's subset: CD45RA+ positively selected. This CDR3 is CASSLTTDRNYGYTF. The CDR3 DNA reads as TGCGCCAGCAGCCTTACCACAGACAGAAACTATGGCTACACCTTC.